The 20 T cell receptor beta chains listed next were all sequenced from one sample in a study of blood T cell repertoires in COVID-19. Generated by immunoSEQ multiplex PCR, the TCRdb table keeps only in-frame clones and is missing some. The profile shows about 200,000 clones, more than 70% of them singletons. The sample consisted of peripheral blood. The receptor set was obtained from a woman older than 75 with active or convalescent COVID-19.

The chain links TRBV4-2 to TRBJ1-3, with D hard to call. This CDR3 region has 16 residues. The V gene lost 0 bases and the J gene lost 0 bases, with 9 bases spanning the gap. Germline V gene sequence: CDR1 LGHNA, CDR2 YNFKEQ. The CDR3 sequence: CASSQDGVGSGNTIYF. CDR3 DNA sequence: TGTGCCAGCAGCCAAGATGGAGTCGGCTCTGGAAACACCATATATTTT.

V and J are TRBV4-3 and TRBJ2-7; D is unresolved. The V end lost 0 bases, the J end lost 4 bases, and 10 bases lay between the germline ends. This CDR3 is 14 amino acids long. Germline assignment: CDR1 LGHNA and CDR2 YSLEER. The CDR3 here is CASSQDFGLYEQYF. The CDR3, as DNA: TGCGCCAGCAGCCAAGATTTCGGGTTGTACGAGCAGTACTTC.

The chain has TRBV29-1 and TRBJ2-3, with 15 positions matching TRBD2. This CDR3 is built from 15 residues. V dropped 6 bases and J dropped 4; count of bases not matched to a gene: 5. The germline V gene has CDR1 SQVTM and CDR2 ANQGSEA. Here the CDR3 reads CSVRRTSGGADTQYF. For the CDR3, the DNA is TGCAGCGTAAGGAGGACTAGCGGGGGGGCAGATACGCAGTATTTT.

V gene TRBV28 combines with J gene TRBJ2-7; possibly TRBD2 for D (6 bases). CDR1 MDHEN and CDR2 SYDVKM come from the germline V gene. V shed 6 bases and J shed 1 base, with 10 bases lying between them. CDR3 length equals 13 residues. The CDR3 DNA is TGTGCCAGCAGGTACGGGACTTCCTACGAGCAGTACTTC. Encoded protein: CASRYGTSYEQYF.

J is TRBJ2-5 and V is TRBV9; tentatively, D is TRBD1 (5 bases). Germline V gives CDR1 SGDLS, CDR2 YYNGEE. The CDR3 totals 15 residues. Trimming shortened V by 0 bases and J by 5 bases, and 14 bases separated the two germline ends. DNA for the CDR3: TGTGCCAGCAGCGTAGTTGGGGCTAGGCCGGAGACCCAGTACTTC. Translated: CASSVVGARPETQYF.

V usage is TRBV7-2 and J usage is TRBJ2-3; the match to TRBD2 covers 13 bases. Germline V lookup: CDR1 SGHTA, CDR2 FQGNSA. Germline trimming cut 5 bases from V and 7 bases from J; bases unmatched to any gene: 9. The CDR3 spans 16 residues. CDR3 protein: CASSLSTSGGRNTQYF. DNA of the CDR3: TGTGCCAGCAGCCTATCGACTAGCGGGGGGAGAAATACGCAGTATTTT.

The V and J genes are TRBV4-2 and TRBJ2-3, with TRBD1 matching 7 bases. Germline V CDR1 and CDR2: LGHNA, YNFKEQ. The trim removed 0 bases at V and 1 base at J, leaving 4 bases unmatched. The CDR3 is 16 residues long. CDR3 nucleotides: TGTGCCAGCAGCCAAGAGTGGGGACAGCGCACAGATACGCAGTATTTT. Translating gives CASSQEWGQRTDTQYF.

The sample holds one count of this clone. This chain uses TRBV27 with TRBJ1-1; possibly TRBD1 for D (6 bases). The CDR3 contains 14 residues. Trimming cost V 7 bases and J 3 bases, with 15 bases left between them. Germline V gene lookup returns CDR1 MNHEY and CDR2 SMNVEV (reference sequence). In DNA form, the CDR3 reads TGTGCCAGCAAATTCCGGGACACCGACACTGAAGCTTTCTTT. Protein sequence: CASKFRDTDTEAFF.

The rearrangement uses TRBV7-9 and TRBJ1-1; unclear D gene. Germline loops: CDR1 SEHNR, CDR2 FQNEAQ (reference sequence). The CDR3 is made up of 13 amino acids. Trimming took 5 bases from V and 4 from J, leaving 11 bases between them. This chain's CDR3 is CASSLPAGTEAFF. The CDR3 nucleotides are TGTGCCAGCAGCCTCCCTGCAGGCACTGAAGCTTTCTTT.

The genes are TRBV9 and TRBJ1-4, with TRBD1 matching over 7 bases. The CDR3 has 15 amino acids. V lost 4 bases to trimming and J lost 7 bases; unmatched junction nucleotides: 10. Germline V lookup: CDR1 SGDLS, CDR2 YYNGEE. CDR3 sequence (DNA): TGTGCCAGCAGCAATGACCAGGGGGGAGGTGAAAAACTGTTTTTT. This sequence encodes CASSNDQGGGEKLFF.

The table lists this clone with a count of one. V is TRBV6-2 or TRBV6-3 and J is TRBJ1-1; unclear D gene. The CDR3 sequence is 15 residues long. The germline V gene has CDR1 MNHEY and CDR2 SVGEGT. V was cut by 2 bases and J by 1 base, with 11 bases left in between. The CDR3 DNA reads as TGTGCCAGCAGTTACCGTCCTATCGGGAACACTGAAGCTTTCTTT. Its protein is CASSYRPIGNTEAFF.

The CDR3 DNA reads as TGCAGCGTTGGAACAGGGGGCTATGGCTACACCTTC. Translating gives CSVGTGGYGYTF. The V gene is TRBV29-1, the J gene TRBJ1-2; 8 bases line up with TRBD1. The V gene's germline CDR1 is SQVTM and CDR2 ANQGSEA. Trimming removed 4 bases from V and 4 bases from J; junction bases left unmatched: 2. The CDR3 consists of 12 residues.

The V and J genes are TRBV29-1 and TRBJ2-5; 7 bases agree with TRBD2. V was pared by 6 bases and J by 4 bases, with 8 bases of the junction left unmatched. The CDR3 runs to 13 residues. Germline loops: CDR1 SQVTM, CDR2 ANQGSEA. The DNA of the CDR3 is TGCAGCGTGGGGGAGGGATGGGCAGAGACCCAGTACTTC. It specifies CSVGEGWAETQYF.

The J gene is TRBJ1-3, the V gene TRBV4-3; a possible D gene is TRBD1 (5 bases). V shed 3 bases and J shed 2 bases, with 14 bases lying between them. The CDR3 sequence is 16 residues long. Germline values: CDR1 LGHNA, CDR2 YSLEER. The CDR3 region is CASSQSTQGPGNTIYF. The CDR3 DNA sequence: TGCGCCAGCAGCCAGTCCACCCAGGGTCCTGGAAACACCATATATTTT.

This chain links TRBV5-4 with TRBJ2-5, with TRBD2 matching 16 bases. The CDR3 loop spans 16 amino acids. V gave up 4 bases and J gave up 4 bases; unmatched junction bases: 4. The germline gives CDR1 SGHNT, CDR2 YYREEE (reference sequence). CDR3 amino acids: CASSEGLAGGPETQYF. The DNA for the CDR3 is TGTGCCAGCAGCGAGGGACTAGCGGGGGGGCCAGAGACCCAGTACTTC.

Written as DNA, the CDR3 is TGCGCCAGCAGCCCGAGGACAGACACCGGGGAGCTGTTTTTT. It specifies CASSPRTDTGELFF. The chain has TRBV5-1 and TRBJ2-2; D perhaps matches TRBD1 (6 bases). In germline, CDR1 is SGHRS, CDR2 YFSETQ. The ends were cut back, 4 bases at V and 3 bases at J, with 10 bases in the middle. The CDR3 has 14 residues.

The chain employs TRBV4-1 and TRBJ2-5; the match to TRBD1 covers 9 bases. The length of the CDR3 is 18 residues. Germline V gene lookup returns CDR1 MGHRA and CDR2 YSYEKL. V lost 4 bases and J lost 2; bases outside the gene matches: 14. Here the CDR3 DNA reads TGCGCCAGCAGCCGTACGCTACAGGGGGCGATGGGACAAGAGACCCAGTACTTC. This translates into CASSRTLQGAMGQETQYF.

This chain's CDR3 is CAGGQGASILGEQYF. CDR3 DNA sequence: TGTGCCGGGGGACAGGGAGCGTCTATTTTAGGCGAGCAGTACTTC. This chain uses TRBV6-5 with TRBJ2-7; 9 nucleotides line up with TRBD1. Germline lookup yields CDR1 MNHEY and CDR2 SVGAGI. The CDR3 consists of 15 residues. J lost 6 bases, V lost 11 bases, and 17 bases had no gene match.

This chain's CDR3 is CASSDSGDLGGELFF. The CDR3 bases are TGTGCCAGCAGTGATTCAGGGGATCTCGGCGGGGAGCTGTTTTTT. The chain joins TRBV6-1 to TRBJ2-2, with a tentative D call TRBD1 (6 bases). Looked up from germline, CDR1 is MNHNS and CDR2 is SASEGT. This CDR3 is 15 amino acids long. With 3 bases removed from V and 7 bases from J, the gap between germline ends came to 15 bases.

This sequence joins TRBV14 and TRBJ2-1, with TRBD2 as a possible D gene (7 bases). CDR3 size: 14 residues. V was clipped by 4 bases and J by 6 bases, with 13 bases between them. Germline-derived CDR1 and CDR2 are SGHDN and FVKESK. The CDR3 protein is CASSLGGGSNEQFF. CDR3 nucleotide sequence: TGTGCCAGCAGCCTAGGGGGGGGGTCCAATGAGCAGTTCTTC. Variable domain in full (rest from reference TRBV14 and TRBJ2-1): EAGVTQFPSHSVIEKGQTVTLRCDPISGHDNLYWYRRVMGKEIKFLLHFVKESKQDESGMPNNRFLAERTGGTYSTLKVQPAELEDSGVYFCASSLGGGSNEQFFGPGTRLTVL.